The 15 T cell receptor beta chains below come from one sample, sequenced in a study of OX40 agonist ivuxolimab in advanced cancers. Clones were sequenced by immunoSEQ multiplex PCR, and TCRdb holds only the in-frame ones, with some missing. The profile shows tens of thousands of clones, around 90% of them singletons. This specimen consisted of CD4+ or CD8+ T cells sorted from blood, obtained in a trial of the OX40 agonist ivuxolimab. The receptors shown here come from an adult with an advanced solid tumor such as melanoma, head and neck, liver or kidney cancer.

The chain joins TRBV7-2 to TRBJ2-5, with D unclear. Germline CDR1 reads SGHTA; CDR2 reads FQGNSA. Trimming left V 1 base short and J 7 bases short, with 4 bases between. The CDR3 has 11 amino acids. For the CDR3, the DNA is TGTGCCAGCAGCTTAGTCGCGACCCAGTACTTC. Its protein is CASSLVATQYF.

The rearrangement uses TRBV5-1 and TRBJ2-7; TRBD2 matches at 12 bases. CDR1 and CDR2 (germline): SGHRS, YFSETQ. The length of the CDR3 is 19 residues. V lost 0 bases to trimming and J lost 8 bases; unmatched junction nucleotides: 18. Written as DNA, the CDR3 is TGCGCCAGCAGCTTGGCGACTAGCGGGAGTGGTCGGGGGACGTATCAGCAGTACTTC. It yields the protein CASSLATSGSGRGTYQQYF.

The rearrangement joins TRBV7-3 to TRBJ2-2, with D uncertain. The V and J ends lost 5 bases and 4 bases respectively, with 8 bases between them. The CDR3 runs to 13 residues. Per germline, CDR1 SGHTA and CDR2 FQGTGA. As DNA, the CDR3 is TGTGCCAGCAGCCCCATTAGCACCGGGGAGCTGTTTTTT. Encoded protein: CASSPISTGELFF.

V usage is TRBV6-6 and J usage is TRBJ2-7, with D possibly matching TRBD1 (5 bases). Trimming left V 5 bases short and J 2 bases short, with 13 bases between. Germline CDR1 and CDR2: MNHNY and SVGAGI (reference sequence). The CDR3 extends over 14 amino acids. The CDR3 is CASSPPDSPYEQYF. The CDR3 DNA follows: TGTGCCAGCAGTCCCCCAGACAGTCCCTACGAGCAGTACTTC.

The chain joins TRBV28 to TRBJ1-2; the D is unclear. V was clipped by 4 bases and J by 6 bases, with 6 bases between them. CDR3 length: 11 residues. Per the germline V gene, CDR1 is MDHEN and CDR2 is SYDVKM. The CDR3 here is CASSYLNGYTF. The CDR3 DNA sequence: TGTGCCAGCAGTTACTTAAATGGCTACACCTTC.

The chain has TRBV9 and TRBJ2-7; 7 nucleotides match TRBD2. V shed 0 bases and J 0 bases; nucleotides not matched to a gene: 3. CDR3 size: 15 residues. Germline loops: CDR1 SGDLS, CDR2 YYNGEE. CDR3 bases: TGTGCCAGCAGCGTAGAGCCTAGCGGCTCCTACGAGCAGTACTTC. It is translated as CASSVEPSGSYEQYF.

This chain connects TRBV29-1 to TRBJ2-3, with no clear D. V dropped 0 bases and J dropped 1 base, with 14 bases sitting between them. This CDR3 contains 16 residues. Per germline, CDR1 SQVTM and CDR2 ANQGSEA. The CDR3 region has the DNA TGCAGCGTTGAAGATTCCCAACTCTTAGGCACAGATACGCAGTATTTT. This codes for CSVEDSQLLGTDTQYF.

J is TRBJ2-5 and V is TRBV4-1, with 8 bases lining up with TRBD1. The DNA end lines up better with TRBJ2-7; the J call may be wrong. Germline V gene lookup returns CDR1 MGHRA and CDR2 YSYEKL. The CDR3 is 14 residues long. The DNA of the CDR3 is TGCGCCAGCAGCCAGGGGACAGGACCTTACGAGCAGTACTTC. Amino acid sequence: CASSQGTGPYEQYF.

This rearrangement joins TRBV6-5 to TRBJ1-5; TRBD1 might be the D (6 bases). V shed 5 bases and J shed 11 bases, with 16 bases lying between them. The germline CDR1 and CDR2 sequences are MNHEY and SVGAGI. The CDR3 runs to 13 residues. CDR3 sequence reads: CASSPNRVLAQHF. The CDR3 DNA reads as TGTGCCAGCAGTCCGAACAGGGTGCTGGCCCAGCATTTT.

The chain employs TRBV30 and TRBJ1-3, with 7 bases identical to TRBD1. V shed 0 bases, J shed 2 bases, and the junction held 7 bases outside the gene matches. The CDR3 has 16 residues. Looked up from germline, CDR1 is GTSNPN and CDR2 is SVGIG (reference sequence). CDR3 sequence (DNA): TGTGCCTGGAGTGTCCCCAGGGGGTCTCCTGGAAACACCATATATTTT. Its protein is CAWSVPRGSPGNTIYF.

This chain uses TRBV29-1 with TRBJ2-1, with D maybe TRBD1 (5 bases). Germline V CDR1 and CDR2: SQVTM, ANQGSEA. The length of the CDR3 is 15 residues. Trimming removed 7 bases at V and 0 bases at J, with 16 bases between. DNA of the CDR3: TGCAGCGGGGGTTGGGGCGCCCACTCCTACAATGAGCAGTTCTTC. It specifies CSGGWGAHSYNEQFF.

This chain connects TRBV7-3 to TRBJ2-6, with no clear D. Deletions cut 6 bases from V and 0 bases from J, with 15 bases between. The CDR3 is 17 residues long. CDR1 SGHTA and CDR2 FQGTGA come from the germline V gene. CDR3 sequence reads: CASRNVRESSGANVLTF. The CDR3 DNA reads TGTGCCAGCAGGAACGTTAGAGAGAGCTCTGGGGCCAACGTCCTGACTTTC.

A single count supports this clone. The chain links TRBV19 to TRBJ1-1; 7 positions match TRBD1. V gave up 2 bases and J gave up 1 base; unmatched junction bases: 13. Per germline, CDR1 LNHDA and CDR2 SQIVND (reference sequence). CDR3 size: 18 residues. The CDR3, as DNA: TGTGCCAGTAGTATATTGGGTTACAGGGCAGGGGGGAACACTGAAGCTTTCTTT. Residues: CASSILGYRAGGNTEAFF.

J is TRBJ1-1 and V is TRBV10-3; D unresolved. The V gene lost 3 bases and the J gene lost 3 bases, with 8 bases spanning the gap. The CDR3 covers 13 residues. Germline CDR1 is ENHRY and CDR2 is SYGVKD. CDR3 loop: CAISEGMDTEAFF. In nucleotides, the CDR3 is TGTGCCATCAGTGAAGGGATGGACACTGAAGCTTTCTTT.

The rearrangement joins TRBV6-1 to TRBJ2-1; D gene ambiguous. The CDR3 extends over 14 amino acids. The V and J ends lost 0 bases and 7 bases respectively, with 10 bases between them. Germline V gene lookup returns CDR1 MNHNS and CDR2 SASEGT. CDR3 residues: CASSEALLGNEQFF. The CDR3 nucleotides are TGTGCCAGCAGTGAAGCGCTTTTGGGAAATGAGCAGTTCTTC.